This TCR beta chain was found in a study of T cell changes during pregnancy in multiple sclerosis. Assay used: immunoSEQ multiplex PCR; TCRdb lists only in-frame clones, some missing. The sample contains approximately 42,000 clones, 80% to 90% of which appear only once. This CDR3 comprises 13 residues. Germline assignment: CDR1 ENHRY and CDR2 SYGVKD. The V gene lost 10 bases and the J gene lost 0 bases, with 12 bases spanning the gap. The sequence derives from a female donor with multiple sclerosis, enrolled in a pregnancy study. The chain is built from TRBV10-3 and TRBJ1-1; no clear D. The sequencing used CD4+ T cells from peripheral blood mononuclear cells, collected before pregnancy. The CDR3 DNA is TGTGCCACAACGGGAGCCATGAACACTGAAGCTTTCTTT. Translated: CATTGAMNTEAFF.